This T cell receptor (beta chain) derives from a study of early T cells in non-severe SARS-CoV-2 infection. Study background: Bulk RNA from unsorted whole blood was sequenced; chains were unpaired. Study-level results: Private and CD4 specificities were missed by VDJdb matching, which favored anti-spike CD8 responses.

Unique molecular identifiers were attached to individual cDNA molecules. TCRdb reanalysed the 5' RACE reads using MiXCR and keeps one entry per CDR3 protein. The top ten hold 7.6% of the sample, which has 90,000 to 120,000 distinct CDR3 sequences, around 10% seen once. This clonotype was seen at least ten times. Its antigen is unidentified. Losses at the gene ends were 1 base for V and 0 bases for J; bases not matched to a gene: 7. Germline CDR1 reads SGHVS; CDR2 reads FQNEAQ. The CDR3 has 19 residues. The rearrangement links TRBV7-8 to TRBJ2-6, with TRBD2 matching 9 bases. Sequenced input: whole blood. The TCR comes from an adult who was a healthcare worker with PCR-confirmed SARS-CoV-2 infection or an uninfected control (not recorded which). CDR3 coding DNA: TGTGCCAGCAGCTTAGATCCGGGACTAGCCGACTCTGGGGCCAACGTCCTGACTTTC. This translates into CASSLDPGLADSGANVLTF.